These T cell receptor beta chains were read from a single sample in a study of T cell changes during pregnancy in multiple sclerosis. Sequencing was performed with immunoSEQ multiplex PCR; in TCRdb, only in-frame clones are kept and a portion is missing. Of around 12,000 clones in the sample, about nine tenths were seen once. This sample comprised CD8+ T cells from peripheral blood mononuclear cells, obtained in the second trimester of pregnancy. The source is a female donor in good health, enrolled as a control in a pregnancy study. Each CDR3 is given with its conserved first and last residue. The order of the fields is clone size, D gene, V gene, J gene, CDR3 DNA, CDR3 protein. A D gene is named only where the DNA matches it firmly. Clone size appears in some rows only: once, few, many, or a class for an expanded clone.

.,.,TRBV27,TRBJ2-2,TGTGCCAGTTGCGCCGGGGAGCTGTTTTTT,CASCAGELFF
.,TRBD2,TRBV7-9,TRBJ2-1,TGTGCCAGCAGCCAACTAGCGGGGGGGCCCGATGAGCAGTTCTTC,CASSQLAGGPDEQFF
.,.,TRBV4-3,TRBJ2-1,TGCGCCAGCAGCCAAGAGGAGAGCTCCTACAATGAGCAGTTCTTC,CASSQEESSYNEQFF
.,.,TRBV5-1,TRBJ1-6,TGCGCCAGCAGCTTGTACGACCTTAGCTTCACCTATAATTCACCCCTCCACTTT,CASSLYDLSFTYNSPLHF
once,.,TRBV7-8,TRBJ2-7,TGTGCCAGCAGCTTAGAGGGTCCAGGGGGGTACGAGCAGTACTTC,CASSLEGPGGYEQYF
.,TRBD2,TRBV19,TRBJ2-5,TGTGCCAGTAGTATCCAGAGTCAATCGATGGCGGGAGAACGCGAGACCCAGTACTTC,CASSIQSQSMAGERETQYF
large,TRBD2,TRBV4-1,TRBJ2-7,TGCGCCAGCAGCCAAGGACTAGCGGGGAGCTACGAGCAGTACTTC,CASSQGLAGSYEQYF
.,TRBD2,TRBV7-9,TRBJ2-5,TGTGCCAGCAGCCCGCGGACTAGCGGACAAGAGACCCAGTACTTC,CASSPRTSGQETQYF
once,.,TRBV5-5,TRBJ2-1,TGTGCCAGCAGCTTGGAGCGCGGCATGCACAATGAGCAGTTCTTC,CASSLERGMHNEQFF
.,TRBD2,TRBV5-1,TRBJ2-3,TGCGCCAGCAGCTTGGTAGCGGGGGTCCGCACGGATACGCAGTATTTT,CASSLVAGVRTDTQYF
.,TRBD2,TRBV5-1,TRBJ2-3,TGCGCCAGCAGCTTGGCGGGGACTAGCGGGAGTGGCACAGATACGCAGTATTTT,CASSLAGTSGSGTDTQYF
once,TRBD2,TRBV27,TRBJ2-5,TGTGCCAGCAGTCCCCTAGGGACTAAACAAGAGACCCAGTACTTC,CASSPLGTKQETQYF
once,.,TRBV6-1,TRBJ2-6,TGTGCCAGCAGTGAACAGGCTGGGGCCAACGTCCTGACTTTC,CASSEQAGANVLTF
.,.,TRBV6-4,TRBJ2-1,TGTGCCAGCAGTGAAAGTCCGGAGGGCGATGAGCAGTTCTTC,CASSESPEGDEQFF
few,.,TRBV30,TRBJ1-5,TGTGCCTGGAGTGTACAAGGGGGTAGCAATCAGCCCCAGCATTTT,CAWSVQGGSNQPQHF
few,TRBD2,TRBV6-4,TRBJ2-7,TGTGCCAGCAGTTACTCGACTAGCGGGGGTTACGAGCAGTACTTC,CASSYSTSGGYEQYF
medium-sized,.,TRBV30,TRBJ2-5,TGTGCCTGGAGTGGGCCGGAGACCCAGTACTTC,CAWSGPETQYF
.,TRBD2,TRBV28,TRBJ2-7,TGTGCCAGCAGCGGAACCTCCGGGACTAGGGCGAGAGTTCGAACCTACGAGCAGTACTTC,CASSGTSGTRARVRTYEQYF
.,TRBD1,TRBV28,TRBJ1-6,TGTGCCAGCAGCACGCGGGACAGGGGAGATTCTTCACCCCTCCACTTT,CASSTRDRGDSSPLHF
few,TRBD2,TRBV27,TRBJ2-7,TGTGCCAGCAGTTTAGAACTAGCGGGCATCTACGAGCAGTACTTC,CASSLELAGIYEQYF
.,.,TRBV19,TRBJ2-1,TGTGCCAGTAGTATAGATCGTATTGGGGGAGGCTACAATGAGCAGTTCTTC,CASSIDRIGGGYNEQFF
.,TRBD2,TRBV19,TRBJ2-2,TGTGCCAGCCAATGGGATAGCGGGAGTTTAGGCGGGGAGCTGTTTTTT,CASQWDSGSLGGELFF